This note documents a single TCR beta chain sequence. The sample belongs to a study of PD-1 blockade in classical Hodgkin lymphoma. Libraries were prepared by immunoSEQ multiplex PCR; TCRdb keeps only in-frame clonotypes and omits some of them. The repertoire holds some 90,000 clones, nearly 85% seen once, with more than 15% in the top ten. The CDR3 sequence is 12 residues long. The V end lost 3 bases, the J end lost 6 bases, and 5 bases lay between the germline ends. CDR1 and CDR2 from the germline V gene are SNHLY and FYNNEI. Time point here: cycle 4 day 1 (C4D1), after six to seven weeks of nivolumab. All the patients suffered relapse after autologous stem cell transplantation, and brentuximab vedotin exposure differed.

The genes are TRBV2 and TRBJ1-4; D unresolved. This TCR was recovered from a human donor with classical Hodgkin lymphoma. The sequences come from peripheral blood mononuclear cells (PBMCs), collected before the fourth cycle of nivolumab. CDR3 sequence (DNA): TGTGCCAGCAGTGAGGGGTATGAAAAACTGTTTTTT. This codes for CASSEGYEKLFF.